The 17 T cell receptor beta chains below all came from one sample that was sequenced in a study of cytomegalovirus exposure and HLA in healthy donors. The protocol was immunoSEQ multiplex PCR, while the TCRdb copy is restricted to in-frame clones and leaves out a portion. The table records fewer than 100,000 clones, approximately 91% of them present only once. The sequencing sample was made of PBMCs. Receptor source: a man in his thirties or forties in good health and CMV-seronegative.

The CDR3 nucleotides are TGTGCCAGCAGCTTGCAGCAGGGGGCGGAAAAACTGTTTTTT. This translates into CASSLQQGAEKLFF. The rearrangement joins TRBV5-5 to TRBJ1-4; 8 nucleotides align to TRBD1. After removal of 1 base from V and 8 bases from J, the junction contained 4 bases not matched to a gene. The germline CDR1 and CDR2 sequences are SGHKS and YYEKEE (reference sequence). The CDR3 runs 14 residues.

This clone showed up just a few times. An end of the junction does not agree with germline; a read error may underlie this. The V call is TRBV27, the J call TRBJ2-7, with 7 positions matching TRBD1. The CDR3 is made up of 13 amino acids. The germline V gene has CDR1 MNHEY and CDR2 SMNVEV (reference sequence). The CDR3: CATSIGQAYEQYF. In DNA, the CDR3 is TGTGCCACCAGTATTGGACAGGCCTACGAGCAGTACTTC.

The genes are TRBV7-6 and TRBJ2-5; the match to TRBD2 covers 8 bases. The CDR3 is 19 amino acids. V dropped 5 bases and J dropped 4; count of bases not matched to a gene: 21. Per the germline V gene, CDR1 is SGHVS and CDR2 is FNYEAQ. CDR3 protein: CASSAGGPELAALGETQYF. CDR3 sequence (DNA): TGTGCCAGCAGCGCTGGCGGGCCCGAACTAGCGGCCTTAGGAGAGACCCAGTACTTC. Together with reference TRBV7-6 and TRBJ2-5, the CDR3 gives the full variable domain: GAGVSQSPRYKVTKRGQDVALRCDPISGHVSLYWYRQALGQGPEFLTYFNYEAQQDKSGLPNDRFSAERPEGSISTLTIQRTEQRDSAMYRCASSAGGPELAALGETQYFGPGTRLLVL.

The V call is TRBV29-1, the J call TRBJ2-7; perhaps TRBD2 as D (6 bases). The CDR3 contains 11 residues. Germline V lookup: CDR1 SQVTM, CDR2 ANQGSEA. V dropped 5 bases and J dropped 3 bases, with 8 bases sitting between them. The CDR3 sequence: CSVWRGYEQYF. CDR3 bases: TGCAGCGTTTGGAGGGGCTACGAGCAGTACTTC.

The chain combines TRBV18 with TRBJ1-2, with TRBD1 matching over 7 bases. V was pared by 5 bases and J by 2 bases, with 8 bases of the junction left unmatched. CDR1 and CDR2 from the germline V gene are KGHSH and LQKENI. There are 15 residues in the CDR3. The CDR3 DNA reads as TGTGCCAGCTCAGCAACCGGGACAGAAAACTATGGCTACACCTTC. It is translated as CASSATGTENYGYTF. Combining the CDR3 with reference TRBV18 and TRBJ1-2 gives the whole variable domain NAGVMQNPRHLVRRRGQEARLRCSPMKGHSHVYWYRQLPEEGLKFMVYLQKENIIDESGMPKERFSAEFPKEGPSILRIQQVVRGDSAAYFCASSATGTENYGYTFGSGTRLTVV.

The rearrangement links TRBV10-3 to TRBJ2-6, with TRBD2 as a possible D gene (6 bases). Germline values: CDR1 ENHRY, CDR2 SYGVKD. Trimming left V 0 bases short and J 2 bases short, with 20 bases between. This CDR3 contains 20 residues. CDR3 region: CAISESSVAGIGAGANVLTF. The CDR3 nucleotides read TGTGCCATCAGTGAGTCCTCAGTGGCGGGGATTGGGGCTGGGGCCAACGTCCTGACTTTC.

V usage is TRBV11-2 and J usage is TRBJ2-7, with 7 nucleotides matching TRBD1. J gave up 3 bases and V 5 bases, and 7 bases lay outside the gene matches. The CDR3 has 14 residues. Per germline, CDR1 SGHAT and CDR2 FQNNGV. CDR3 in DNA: TGTGCCAGCAGCATAGGGGGCAGTGACTACGAGCAGTACTTC. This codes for CASSIGGSDYEQYF.

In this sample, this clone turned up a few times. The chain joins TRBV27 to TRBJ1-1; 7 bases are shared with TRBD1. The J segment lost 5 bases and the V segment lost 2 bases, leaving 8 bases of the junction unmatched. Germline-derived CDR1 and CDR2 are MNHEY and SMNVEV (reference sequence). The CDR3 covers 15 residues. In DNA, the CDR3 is TGTGCCAGCAGTTTAGGAGACAGGGTAGTAACTGAAGCTTTCTTT. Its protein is CASSLGDRVVTEAFF.

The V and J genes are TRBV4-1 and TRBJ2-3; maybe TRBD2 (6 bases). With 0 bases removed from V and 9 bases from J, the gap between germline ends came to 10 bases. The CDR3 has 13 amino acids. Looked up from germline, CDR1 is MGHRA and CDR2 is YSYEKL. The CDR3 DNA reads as TGCGCCAGCAGCCAAGAGCAGGCGGGAACGCAGTATTTT. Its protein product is CASSQEQAGTQYF.

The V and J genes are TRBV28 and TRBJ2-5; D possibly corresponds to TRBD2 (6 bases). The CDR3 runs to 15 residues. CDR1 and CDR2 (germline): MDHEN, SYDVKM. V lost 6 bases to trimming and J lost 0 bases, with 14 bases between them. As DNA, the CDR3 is TGTGCCAGCAGCCCGGGGGAAGGGTACCAAGAGACCCAGTACTTC. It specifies CASSPGEGYQETQYF.

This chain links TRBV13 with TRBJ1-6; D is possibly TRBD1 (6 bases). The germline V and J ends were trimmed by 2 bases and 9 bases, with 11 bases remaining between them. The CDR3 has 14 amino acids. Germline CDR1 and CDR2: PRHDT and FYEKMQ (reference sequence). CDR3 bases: TGTGCCAGCAGCTTAACAGGGTTTGGTTCACCCCTCCACTTT. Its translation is CASSLTGFGSPLHF. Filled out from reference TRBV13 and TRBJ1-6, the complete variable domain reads AAGVIQSPRHLIKEKRETATLKCYPIPRHDTVYWYQQGPGQDPQFLISFYEKMQSDKGSIPDRFSAQQFSDYHSELNMSSLELGDSALYFCASSLTGFGSPLHFGNGTRLTVT.

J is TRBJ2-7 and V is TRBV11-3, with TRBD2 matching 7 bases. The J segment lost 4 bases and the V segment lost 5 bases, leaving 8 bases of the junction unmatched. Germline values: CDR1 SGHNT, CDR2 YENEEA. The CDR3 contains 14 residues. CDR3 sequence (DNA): TGTGCCAGCAGCCCCGGACTAGGACGGTACGAGCAGTACTTC. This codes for CASSPGLGRYEQYF.

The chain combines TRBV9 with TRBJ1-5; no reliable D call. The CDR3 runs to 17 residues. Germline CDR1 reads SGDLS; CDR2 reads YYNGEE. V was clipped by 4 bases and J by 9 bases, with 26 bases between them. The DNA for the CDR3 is TGTGCCAGCAGCTCCGTGGAGAGACTAAAACATCATCTGCCCCAGCATTTT. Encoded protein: CASSSVERLKHHLPQHF.

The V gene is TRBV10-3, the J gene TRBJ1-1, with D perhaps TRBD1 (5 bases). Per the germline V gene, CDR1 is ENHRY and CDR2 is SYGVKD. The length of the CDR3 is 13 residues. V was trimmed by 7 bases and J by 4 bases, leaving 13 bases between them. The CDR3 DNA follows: TGTGCCATCAATCAGGGCGTAGTCACTGAAGCTTTCTTT. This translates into CAINQGVVTEAFF.

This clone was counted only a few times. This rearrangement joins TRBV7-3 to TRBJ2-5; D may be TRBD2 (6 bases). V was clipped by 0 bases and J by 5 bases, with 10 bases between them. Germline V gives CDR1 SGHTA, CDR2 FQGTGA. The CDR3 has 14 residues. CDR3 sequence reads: CASSLTSREETQYF. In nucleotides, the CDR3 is TGTGCCAGCAGCTTAACTTCCCGGGAGGAGACCCAGTACTTC.

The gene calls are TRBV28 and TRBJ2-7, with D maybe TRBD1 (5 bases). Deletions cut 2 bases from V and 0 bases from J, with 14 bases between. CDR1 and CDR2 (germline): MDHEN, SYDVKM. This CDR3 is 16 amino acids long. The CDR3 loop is CASSLSLDKASYEQYF. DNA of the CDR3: TGTGCCAGCAGTTTAAGTTTGGACAAAGCCTCCTACGAGCAGTACTTC.

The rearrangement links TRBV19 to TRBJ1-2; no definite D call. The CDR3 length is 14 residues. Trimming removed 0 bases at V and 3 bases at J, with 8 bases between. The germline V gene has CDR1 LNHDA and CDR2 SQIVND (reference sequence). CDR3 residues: CASSIETRYYGYTF. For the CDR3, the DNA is TGTGCCAGTAGTATAGAAACAAGATACTATGGCTACACCTTC. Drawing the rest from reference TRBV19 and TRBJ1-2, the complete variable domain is DGGITQSPKYLFRKEGQNVTLSCEQNLNHDAMYWYRQDPGQGLRLIYYSQIVNDFQKGDIAEGYSVSREKKESFPLTVTSAQKNPTAFYLCASSIETRYYGYTFGSGTRLTVV.